This is a list of T cell receptor beta chains from one sample in a study of OX40 agonist ivuxolimab in advanced cancers. TCRdb's table, derived via immunoSEQ multiplex PCR, lists solely in-frame clones and lacks some. This table holds roughly 62,000 clones, 65% to 85% found once. The source material was CD4+ or CD8+ T cells sorted from blood, sampled in a trial of the OX40 agonist ivuxolimab. The receptors originated from an adult with an advanced solid tumor such as melanoma, head and neck, liver or kidney cancer. Both conserved end residues are part of each CDR3. A D gene is named only where the DNA matches it firmly. A clone size is listed for some rows: how often the clone was seen (once, few, many), or a class if it is expanded.

j_gene	abundance	v_gene	d_gene	CDR3nt	CDR3aa
TRBJ1-1	.	TRBV27	.	TGTGCCAGCAGGCTTAGGGGACGGGGCACTGAAGCTTTCTTT	CASRLRGRGTEAFF
TRBJ2-7	few	TRBV6-5	.	TGTGCCAGCAGTTATGATTCGCGCGAGCAGTACTTC	CASSYDSREQYF
TRBJ2-7	.	TRBV7-2	TRBD2	TGTGCCAGCAGCTTAAGGGATGGACTAGCGGGTCACGAGCAGTACTTC	CASSLRDGLAGHEQYF
TRBJ2-1	.	TRBV7-8	.	TGTGCCAGCAGCTTACGACCCTTGAATGAGCAGTTCTTC	CASSLRPLNEQFF
TRBJ1-2	.	TRBV6-5	TRBD1	TGTGCCAGCAGGGGACAGGGATGGGACTATGGCTACACCTTC	CASRGQGWDYGYTF
TRBJ1-1	.	TRBV7-9	.	TGTGCCAGCAGCGAACAGGGTGGTGCCACTGAAGCTTTCTTT	CASSEQGGATEAFF
TRBJ1-1	.	TRBV9	.	TGTGCCAGCAGCGTATCAGGGGACCACACTGAAGCTTTCTTT	CASSVSGDHTEAFF
TRBJ2-7	.	TRBV30	.	TGTGCCTGGAGAGGAACGGGGTCTTCCTACGAGCAGTACTTC	CAWRGTGSSYEQYF
TRBJ1-1	.	TRBV5-4	TRBD1	TGTGCCAGCAGCTTGAAACAGGGGGGGGATGAAGCTTTCTTT	CASSLKQGGDEAFF
TRBJ1-6	.	TRBV7-3	.	TGTGCCAGCAGCTTCAACAGGGATTCACCCCTCCACTTT	CASSFNRDSPLHF
TRBJ1-4	.	TRBV7-9	.	TGTGCCAGCAGCTTAGGCGGGGGCTCTAATGAAAAACTGTTTTTT	CASSLGGGSNEKLFF
TRBJ2-5	.	TRBV29-1	TRBD1	TGCAGCGTTGAAGACCCGACAGGGGGTGAGACCCAGTACTTC	CSVEDPTGGETQYF
TRBJ2-3	.	TRBV5-1	.	TGCGCCAGCAGTCCGGGAGACGCAACAGATACGCAGTATTTT	CASSPGDATDTQYF
TRBJ1-3	.	TRBV28	.	TGTGCCAGCAGCATTTCGCTTGCCTCTGGAAACACCATATATTTT	CASSISLASGNTIYF
TRBJ2-4	.	TRBV7-6	.	TGTGCCAGCAGCTTATCCACGACAACCAAAAACATTCAGTACTTC	CASSLSTTTKNIQYF
TRBJ1-1	once	TRBV4-1	.	TGCGCCAGCAGCCAAGATTTCGGGGTCGGCGCTGAAGCTTTCTTT	CASSQDFGVGAEAFF
TRBJ2-5	.	TRBV12-5	TRBD2	TGTGCTAGTGGGGCGGGACTAGCGGGGCAAGAGACCCAGTACTTC	CASGAGLAGQETQYF
TRBJ2-5	.	TRBV5-6	TRBD1	TGTGCCAGCAGCTTGGACAGGGGAGAGACCCAGTACTTC	CASSLDRGETQYF
TRBJ2-3	.	TRBV11-2	TRBD1	TGTGCCAGCAGCTTTGGAGACAGGGTAGACACAGATACGCAGTATTTT	CASSFGDRVDTDTQYF
TRBJ1-2	.	TRBV7-9	.	TGTGCCAGCAGCTCCTCGGGCAGGACTAACTATGGCTACACCTTC	CASSSSGRTNYGYTF
TRBJ2-5	once	TRBV18	.	TGTGCCAGCTCACCAAGGGCGTCTCAAGAGACCCAGTACTTC	CASSPRASQETQYF
TRBJ2-1	once	TRBV4-2	TRBD2	TGTGCCAGCAGCCAGGGGACTAGCGGGGGGGCCAGTCTCAATGAGCAGTTCTTC	CASSQGTSGGASLNEQFF
TRBJ1-6	.	TRBV4-2	.	TGTGCCAGCAGCCAAGTCTGGGCAATGGATAATTCACCCCTCCACTTT	CASSQVWAMDNSPLHF
TRBJ2-5	.	TRBV7-9	TRBD2	TGTGCCAGCAGCTTAACTAGCGGGGGCAAGGAGACCCAGTACTTC	CASSLTSGGKETQYF
TRBJ2-5	.	TRBV7-8	TRBD2	TGTGCCAGCAGCCCGCGGACTAGCGGGAGCCGGTACCAAGAGACCCAGTACTTC	CASSPRTSGSRYQETQYF
TRBJ2-2	.	TRBV2	TRBD2	TGTGCCAGCACTGGACTAGCGGGGAGAACCGGGGAGCTGTTTTTT	CASTGLAGRTGELFF
TRBJ2-7	once	TRBV5-1	.	TGCGCCAGCAGCTTGGTCGGGCATACCTACGAGCAGTACTTC	CASSLVGHTYEQYF
TRBJ1-1	.	TRBV18	.	TGTGCCAGCTCACCCCCCGAGGGGCTCAGGGAAGCTTTCTTT	CASSPPEGLREAFF
TRBJ2-3	.	TRBV6-6	.	TGTGCCAGCAGTTACGCAGATACGCAGTATTTT	CASSYADTQYF